This TCR beta chain is from a study of T cells in localized non-small cell lung cancer. Study-wide results and caveats: Tumor showed lower T cell clonality than uninvolved adjacent lung, where it was highest. Since sequencing was restricted to only one region of the tumor, intratumor heterogeneity remains a possibility. There were a median about 53 of the top 100 tumor clones appearing in adjacent lung.

Using immunoSEQ multiplex PCR, the repertoire was profiled, and TCRdb retains in-frame clones only, with some absent. The repertoire holds fewer than 40,000 clones, with about 90% as singletons. CDR3 size: 17 residues. Germline V gives CDR1 SGDLS, CDR2 YYNGEE. The V gene end was trimmed by 1 base and the J gene end by 6 bases; junction bases not matched to a gene: 14. A remark on this clone: The antigen is unknown.

The sequence was obtained from a man aged 40 to 70 with stage III lung adenocarcinoma. Source: peripheral blood mononuclear cells, taken before any cancer treatment. The J gene is TRBJ1-2, the V gene TRBV9; 8 nucleotides line up with TRBD1. The CDR3 DNA sequence: TGTGCCAGCAGCGTACGTCCGGGACAGGCCGTGACGAATGGCTACACCTTC. Translating it yields CASSVRPGQAVTNGYTF. The whole variable domain, filled in from reference TRBV9 and TRBJ1-2, reads DSGVTQTPKHLITATGQRVTLRCSPRSGDLSVYWYQQSLDQGLQFLIQYYNGEERAKGNILERFSAQQFPDLHSELNLSSLELGDSALYFCASSVRPGQAVTNGYTFGSGTRLTVV.